In this sample, the clone carrying this T cell receptor beta chain turned up once. What it binds is unknown. These data originate in a study of cytomegalovirus exposure and HLA in healthy donors. The length of the CDR3 is 16 residues. The trim removed 1 base at V and 4 bases at J, leaving 3 bases unmatched. Germline lookup yields CDR1 SGDLS and CDR2 YYNGEE. Study-level findings and limits: Both high specificity and high sensitivity reportedly marked the classifier's diagnosis of cytomegalovirus status. The TCR clusters that emerged in the first cohort tended, a later analysis found, to co-occur in the 120 or so validation repertoires.

Produced via immunoSEQ multiplex PCR; TCRdb's table is partial and in-frame only. This sample carries fewer than 90,000 clones, 84% of them seen once, and the ten largest clones take 9% to 14%. The receptor was derived from a woman between 18 and 30 years old in good health and CMV-seropositive. The sequencing sample was made of PBMCs. V is TRBV9 and J is TRBJ2-1, with 12 positions matching TRBD2. CDR3 nucleotide sequence: TGTGCCAGCAGCGTATCGACTAGCGGGGGTTACAATGAGCAGTTCTTC. This gives the protein CASSVSTSGGYNEQFF.